This T cell receptor (beta chain) derives from a study of T cells in Graves' hyperthyroidism and ophthalmopathy. Findings of the study overall: Blood also contained most expanded thyroid clonotypes above 0.001.

This clonotype was seen many times. Its cognate antigen is unknown. TCR beta CDR3 regions were amplified from RNA transcripts. Using the HTBI primer set, a first-round RT-PCR was run on the TCR CDR3. TCRdb called the multiplex PCR reads again in MiXCR, with one record for every CDR3 protein. The data show about 610,000 distinct CDR3 sequences, approximately 15% seen once. Ophthalmopathy patients had moderate-to-severe active disease, CAS ≥3, NOSPECS ≥4, and disease duration under 3 months. In germline, CDR1 is SGDLS, CDR2 YYNGEE. Trimming shortened V by 2 bases and J by 9 bases, and 15 bases separated the two germline ends. This CDR3 region has 14 residues.

The sequencing sample was made of blood. J is TRBJ2-1 and V is TRBV9; D ambiguous. This receptor was taken from a woman in her thirties or forties with Graves' ophthalmopathy. The CDR3: CASSVEVVSGEQFF. The DNA of the CDR3 is TGTGCCAGCAGCGTGGAAGTAGTTTCGGGTGAGCAGTTCTTC.